This T cell receptor beta chain was profiled in a study of memory CD4+ T cells and cytomegalovirus serostatus. Across the study: Healthy Belgian adult donors included nine or ten CMV-positive and some 23 CMV-negative people.

This clone has more than one count but fewer than ten. CDR3 length: 13 residues. V lost 3 bases to trimming and J lost 5 bases; unmatched junction nucleotides: 1. Germline V lookup: CDR1 SGHTA, CDR2 FQGTGA. The sort gate was single viable CD3+CD4+CD8-CD45RO+ cells for memory CD4+ T cells. In the original workflow: After removing out-of-frame reads, 2 million to 2.5 million distinct TCRbeta sequences remained. Clones were sequenced by immunoSEQ multiplex PCR, and TCRdb holds only the in-frame ones, with some missing. That table is the source of V, J and clone size, and D and trimming were worked out from the DNA. Found here are approximately 61,000 clones, around three quarters of them singletons; the top ten hold 0.53%.

The sequenced sample was memory CD4+ T cells from blood. The receptor was derived from an adult in good health and CMV-seronegative. Some clones in this sample may be carry-over from other donors' samples. The chain has TRBV7-3 and TRBJ2-4; 7 nucleotides match TRBD2. In DNA form, the CDR3 reads TGTGCCAGCAGCTTCGCGGGAGAAAACATTCAGTACTTC. This gives the protein CASSFAGENIQYF.